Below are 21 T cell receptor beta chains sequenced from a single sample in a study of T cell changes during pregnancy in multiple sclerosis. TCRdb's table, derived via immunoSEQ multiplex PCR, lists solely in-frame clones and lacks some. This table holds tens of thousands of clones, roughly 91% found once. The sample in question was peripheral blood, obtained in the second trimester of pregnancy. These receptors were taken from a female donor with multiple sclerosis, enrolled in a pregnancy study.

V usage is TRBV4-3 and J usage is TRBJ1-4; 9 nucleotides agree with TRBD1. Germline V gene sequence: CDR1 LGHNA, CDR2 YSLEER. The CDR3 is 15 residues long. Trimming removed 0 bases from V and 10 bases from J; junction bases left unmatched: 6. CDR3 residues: CASSQETGGGVKLFF. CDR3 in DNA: TGCGCCAGCAGCCAAGAGACAGGGGGGGGCGTAAAACTGTTTTTT.

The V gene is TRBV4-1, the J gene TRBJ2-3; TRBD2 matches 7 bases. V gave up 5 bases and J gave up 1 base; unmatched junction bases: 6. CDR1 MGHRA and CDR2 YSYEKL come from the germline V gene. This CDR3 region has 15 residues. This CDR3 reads CASSTRGWGTDTQYF. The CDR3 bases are TGCGCCAGCAGCACGCGGGGGTGGGGCACAGATACGCAGTATTTT.

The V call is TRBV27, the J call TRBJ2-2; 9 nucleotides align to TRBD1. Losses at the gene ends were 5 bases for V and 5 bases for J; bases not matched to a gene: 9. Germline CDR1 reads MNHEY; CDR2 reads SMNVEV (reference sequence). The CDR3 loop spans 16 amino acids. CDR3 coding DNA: TGTGCCAGCAGTCCCTCCGGGACAGGGCGGACCGGGGAGCTGTTTTTT. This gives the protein CASSPSGTGRTGELFF.

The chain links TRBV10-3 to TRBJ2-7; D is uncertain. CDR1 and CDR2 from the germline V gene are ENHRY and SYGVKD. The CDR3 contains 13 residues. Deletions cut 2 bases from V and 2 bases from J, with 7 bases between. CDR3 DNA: TGTGCCATCAGTGAGCCGACAACCTACGAGCAGTACTTC. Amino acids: CAISEPTTYEQYF.

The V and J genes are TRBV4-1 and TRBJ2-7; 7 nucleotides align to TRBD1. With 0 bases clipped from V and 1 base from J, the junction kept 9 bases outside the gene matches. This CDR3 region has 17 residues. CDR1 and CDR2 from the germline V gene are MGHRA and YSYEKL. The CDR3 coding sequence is TGCGCCAGCAGCCAAGATCACCTGACAGGGTATTCCTACGAGCAGTACTTC. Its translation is CASSQDHLTGYSYEQYF.

The CDR3 DNA reads as TGTGCCACCTTTGGACAGCTCGAGCAGTACTTC. This translates into CATFGQLEQYF. The chain uses TRBV6-1 and TRBJ2-7; TRBD1 might be the D (6 bases). This CDR3 contains 11 residues. CDR1 is MNHNS, CDR2 SASEGT, per germline. The V end was cut by 10 bases, the J end by 6 bases, with 13 bases between.

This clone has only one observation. CDR3 nucleotides: TGTGCCAGTAGGGAGACGGGACTAGATCAGTTCTTC. Its translation: CASRETGLDQFF. This chain links TRBV19 with TRBJ2-1; 8 bases line up with TRBD2. V lost 6 bases and J lost 13; bases outside the gene matches: 8. Looked up from germline, CDR1 is LNHDA and CDR2 is SQIVND (reference sequence). The CDR3 runs to 12 residues. Drawing the rest from reference TRBV19 and TRBJ2-1, the complete variable domain is DGGITQSPKYLFRKEGQNVTLSCEQNLNHDAMYWYRQDPGQGLRLIYYSQIVNDFQKGDIAEGYSVSREKKESFPLTVTSAQKNPTAFYLCASRETGLDQFFGPGTRLTVL.

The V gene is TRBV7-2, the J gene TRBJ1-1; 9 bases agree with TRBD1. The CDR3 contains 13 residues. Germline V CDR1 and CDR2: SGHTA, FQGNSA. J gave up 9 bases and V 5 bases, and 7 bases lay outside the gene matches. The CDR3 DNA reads TGTGCCAGCAGCCCGATACAGGGGGCTAAAGCTTTCTTT. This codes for CASSPIQGAKAFF.

The CDR3 reads CASSFKRGGSEQPQHF. The CDR3 DNA sequence: TGTGCCAGCAGTTTTAAGCGAGGGGGCTCGGAACAGCCCCAGCATTTT. The chain carries TRBV28 and TRBJ1-5; 7 bases fit TRBD1. The CDR3 covers 16 residues. Germline-derived CDR1 and CDR2 are MDHEN and SYDVKM. Losses at the gene ends were 3 bases for V and 7 bases for J; bases not matched to a gene: 12.

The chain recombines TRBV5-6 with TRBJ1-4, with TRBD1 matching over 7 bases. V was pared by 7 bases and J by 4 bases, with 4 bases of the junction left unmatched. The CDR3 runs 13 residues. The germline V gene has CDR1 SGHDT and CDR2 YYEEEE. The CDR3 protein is CASVRGNNEKLFF. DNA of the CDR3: TGTGCCAGCGTCAGGGGGAATAATGAAAAACTGTTTTTT.

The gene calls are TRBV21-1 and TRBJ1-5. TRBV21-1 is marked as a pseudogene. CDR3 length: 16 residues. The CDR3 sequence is CASSKAGGTSNQPQHF. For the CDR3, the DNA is TGTGCCAGCAGCAAAGCGGGAGGGACAAGCAATCAGCCCCAGCATTTT.

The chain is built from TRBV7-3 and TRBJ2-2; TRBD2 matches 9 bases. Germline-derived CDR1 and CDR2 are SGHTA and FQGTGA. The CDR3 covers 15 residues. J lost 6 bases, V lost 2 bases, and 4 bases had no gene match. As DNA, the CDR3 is TGTGCCAGCAGCTTAGCGGGGGGGCTCGCCGGGGAGCTGTTTTTT. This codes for CASSLAGGLAGELFF.

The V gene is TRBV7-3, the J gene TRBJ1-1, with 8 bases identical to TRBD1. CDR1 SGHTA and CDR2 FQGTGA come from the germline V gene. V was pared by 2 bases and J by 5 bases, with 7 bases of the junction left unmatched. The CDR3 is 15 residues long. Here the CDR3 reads CASSLAYRGRTEAFF. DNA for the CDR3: TGTGCCAGCAGCTTAGCCTACAGGGGGAGGACTGAAGCTTTCTTT. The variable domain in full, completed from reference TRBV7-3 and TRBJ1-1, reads GAGVSQTPSNKVTEKGKYVELRCDPISGHTALYWYRQSLGQGPEFLIYFQGTGAADDSGLPNDRFFAVRPEGSVSTLKIQRTERGDSAVYLCASSLAYRGRTEAFFGQGTRLTVV.

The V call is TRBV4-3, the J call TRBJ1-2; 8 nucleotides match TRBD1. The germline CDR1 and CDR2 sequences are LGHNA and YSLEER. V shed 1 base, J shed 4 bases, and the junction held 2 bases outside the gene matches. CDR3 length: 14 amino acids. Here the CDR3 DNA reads TGCGCCAGCAGCCAAGTCGGACAGGGCTATGGCTACACCTTC. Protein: CASSQVGQGYGYTF.

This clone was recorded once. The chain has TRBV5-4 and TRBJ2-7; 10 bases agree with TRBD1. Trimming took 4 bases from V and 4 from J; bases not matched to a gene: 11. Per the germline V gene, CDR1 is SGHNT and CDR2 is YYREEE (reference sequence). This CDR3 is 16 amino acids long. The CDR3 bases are TGTGCCAGCAGCATAGGCATAGGGACAGGGGTGTACGAGCAGTACTTC. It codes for CASSIGIGTGVYEQYF.

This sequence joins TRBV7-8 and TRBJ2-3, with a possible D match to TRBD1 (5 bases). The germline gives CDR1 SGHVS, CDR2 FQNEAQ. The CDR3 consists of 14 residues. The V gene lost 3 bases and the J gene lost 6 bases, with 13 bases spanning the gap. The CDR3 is CASSFLGPRDTQYF. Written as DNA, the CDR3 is TGTGCCAGCAGCTTCTTGGGGCCGAGGGATACGCAGTATTTT. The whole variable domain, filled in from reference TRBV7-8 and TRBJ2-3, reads GAGVSQSPRYKVAKRGQDVALRCDPISGHVSLFWYQQALGQGPEFLTYFQNEAQLDKSGLPSDRFFAERPEGSVSTLKIQRTQQEDSAVYLCASSFLGPRDTQYFGPGTRLTVL.

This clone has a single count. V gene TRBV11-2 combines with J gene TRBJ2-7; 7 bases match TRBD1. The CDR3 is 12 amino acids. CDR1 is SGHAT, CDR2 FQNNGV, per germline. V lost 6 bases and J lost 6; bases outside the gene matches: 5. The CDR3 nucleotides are TGTGCCAGCAGGACACAGGGGCGCGAGCAGTACTTC. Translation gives CASRTQGREQYF. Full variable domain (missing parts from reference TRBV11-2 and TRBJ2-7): EAGVAQSPRYKIIEKRQSVAFWCNPISGHATLYWYQQILGQGPKLLIQFQNNGVVDDSQLPKDRFSAERLKGVDSTLKIQPAKLEDSAVYLCASRTQGREQYFGPGTRLTVT.

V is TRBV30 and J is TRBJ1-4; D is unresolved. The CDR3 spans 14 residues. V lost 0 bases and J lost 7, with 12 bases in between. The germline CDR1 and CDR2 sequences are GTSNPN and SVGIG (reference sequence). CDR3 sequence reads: CAWSVLAEGEKLFF. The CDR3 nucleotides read TGTGCCTGGAGTGTACTGGCCGAGGGTGAAAAACTGTTTTTT. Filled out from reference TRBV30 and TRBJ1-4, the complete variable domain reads SQTIHQWPATLVQPVGSPLSLECTVEGTSNPNLYWYRQAAGRGLQLLFYSVGIGQISSEVPQNLSASRPQDRQFILSSKKLLLSDSGFYLCAWSVLAEGEKLFFGSGTQLSVL.

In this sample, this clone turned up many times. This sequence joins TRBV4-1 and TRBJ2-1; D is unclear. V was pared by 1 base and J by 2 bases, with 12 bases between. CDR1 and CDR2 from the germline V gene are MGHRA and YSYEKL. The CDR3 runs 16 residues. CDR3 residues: CASSQVDLVTYNEQFF. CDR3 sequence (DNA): TGCGCCAGCAGCCAAGTCGATTTAGTGACCTACAATGAGCAGTTCTTC.

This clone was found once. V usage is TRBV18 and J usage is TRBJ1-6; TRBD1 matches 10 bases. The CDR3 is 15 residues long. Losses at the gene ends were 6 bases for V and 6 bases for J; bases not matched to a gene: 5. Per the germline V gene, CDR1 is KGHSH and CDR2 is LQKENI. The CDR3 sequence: CASSPRTGGNSPLHF. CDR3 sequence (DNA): TGTGCCAGCTCTCCCCGGACAGGGGGTAATTCACCCCTCCACTTT.

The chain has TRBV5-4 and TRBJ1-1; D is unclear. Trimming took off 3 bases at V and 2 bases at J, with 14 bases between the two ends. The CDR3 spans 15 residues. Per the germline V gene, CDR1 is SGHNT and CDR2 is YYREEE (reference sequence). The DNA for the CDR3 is TGTGCCAGCAGCTCAGTTCGGACGGGAAACACTGAAGCTTTCTTT. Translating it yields CASSSVRTGNTEAFF.